Here is one T cell receptor beta chain with its context. No antigen is known for it. The record originates from a study of T cells in Graves' hyperthyroidism and ophthalmopathy. Absence of ophthalmopathy progression within 18 months defined stable Graves' hyperthyroidism. V gave up 1 base and J gave up 8 bases, with 11 bases separating them. The CDR3 consists of 13 residues. Researchers amplified the TCR beta CDR3 regions from RNA transcripts. Using the HTBI primer set, a first-round RT-PCR was run on the TCR CDR3. Each CDR3 protein is one row after TCRdb ran MiXCR on the multiplex PCR reads. The sample includes about 620,000 distinct CDR3 sequences, roughly 16% seen only once; the top ten take over 3.5%. Whole-study findings and limits: Most thyroid clonotypes with frequency above 0.001 were detected in blood. The model forecast ophthalmopathy, anticipating it by a median approximately 6.2 months before onset.

This TCR came from a woman younger than 45 with Graves' hyperthyroidism. V is TRBV12-3 or TRBV12-4 and J is TRBJ1-2; tentative D call: TRBD1 (6 bases). The source material was blood. Here the CDR3 reads CASSLVSGGGYTF. The CDR3 nucleotides read TGTGCCAGCAGTTTAGTATCGGGGGGCGGCTACACCTTC.